This T cell receptor beta chain originates from a study of beta chain features in type 1 diabetes. V was pared by 1 base and J by 4 bases, with 20 bases between. Germline V gene sequence: CDR1 SGHRS, CDR2 YFSETQ. The CDR3 has 17 amino acids. Cells sorted by CD45RO/CCR7/CD25/CD127/CD95/CD27 comprised CD4+ naive, central memory, regulatory and stem cell-like memory cells. Of the isolated RNA, all was reverse transcribed, and so the sequenced material was expressed TCRB transcripts. Clones were read by immunoSEQ multiplex PCR, and TCRdb kept only the in-frame ones, dropping some. The table has about 42,000 clones, 50% seen once.

The sequence came from a woman under 40 in good health. The V gene is TRBV5-1, the J gene TRBJ1-2; possible D gene TRBD1, 6 bases. The sequencing sample was made of stem cell memory CD4+ T cells from blood. Written as DNA, the CDR3 is TGCGCCAGCAGCTTGCTAGGTCCCGTACAGGGAAGCTATGGCTACACCTTC. This sequence encodes CASSLLGPVQGSYGYTF.